The clone carrying this T cell receptor beta chain was seen a single time. Germline assignment: CDR1 MNHEY and CDR2 SMNVEV (reference sequence). The CDR3 extends over 14 amino acids. With V trimmed by 6 bases and J by 10 bases, 9 bases remained unmatched. This record belongs to a study of blood T cell repertoires in COVID-19. Background on the study: Acute-phase and convalescent COVID-19 samples originated in the United States, Italy and Spain.

As originally analysed: Reference gene primers were amplified, and this amplification served to estimate nucleated cell counts. Sequencing used immunoSEQ multiplex PCR; TCRdb keeps in-frame clones, though not all of them. Clone size and the V and J calls come from that table; the DNA yielded D and trimming. The profile shows about 180,000 clones, around 83% of them singletons. This TCR derives from a woman in her 70s with COVID-19, enrolled during active disease. The gene calls are TRBV27 and TRBJ2-1; 10 bases align to TRBD2. The sequencing sample was made of peripheral blood. The chain's CDR3 is CASRAGTSVLEQFF. The CDR3 DNA reads TGTGCCAGCAGAGCCGGGACTAGCGTATTAGAGCAGTTCTTC.